This T cell receptor beta chain was observed in a study of beta chain features in type 1 diabetes. Averaging about 116 mL, one heparinised blood draw came from each individual donor. Study-level findings and limits: In these data, an HLA type influence on TCRB rearrangement remained unresolved.

Germline CDR1 and CDR2: GTSNPN and SVGIG (reference sequence). The V and J ends lost 2 bases and 4 bases, in that order; junction bases with no gene match: 6. The CDR3 has 15 amino acids. By share of the sample, this clone is medium-sized (0.01 to 0.1%). Its target is not known. cDNA synthesis used the whole RNA isolate, giving expressed TCRB sequences. Assay used: immunoSEQ multiplex PCR; TCRdb lists only in-frame clones, some missing. The sample comprises 150,000 to 190,000 clones, around 8.5% of which are singletons, and 0.65% rests with the top ten. The sequence was collected from a young man in good health. This chain links TRBV30 with TRBJ1-1, with TRBD1 identical over 11 bases. Specimen: central memory CD4+ T cells from blood. CDR3 in DNA: TGTGCCTGGAGTTACGCCGGGACAGGGGGCACTGAAGCTTTCTTT. This sequence encodes CAWSYAGTGGTEAFF.